This entry describes one TCR beta chain. The entry originates in a study of blood T cell repertoires in COVID-19. About the study: Spain, Italy and the United States supplied samples that represented acute and convalescent COVID-19.

Measured with immunoSEQ multiplex PCR; TCRdb has only the in-frame clones, and not every one. Among about 310,000 clones listed, around 87% were seen once. Followed over time, Seattle patients had been enrolled while infection was active. Sequencing used peripheral blood. The receptor was derived from a woman aged 40 to 49 with COVID-19, enrolled during active disease.

The CDR3 DNA follows: TGCAGTGCTAGTCGGGGGATGGGGGGCTCCTACGAGCAGTACTTC. Its protein product is CSASRGMGGSYEQYF. The J gene is TRBJ2-7, the V gene TRBV20-1, with a weak D call TRBD2 (6 bases). Germline V gives CDR1 DFQATT, CDR2 SNEGSKA (reference sequence). Trimming pared 3 bases from V and 0 bases from J, leaving 15 bases between. This CDR3 is 15 amino acids long.